The rows below give T cell receptor beta chains drawn from one sample of a study of graft-versus-host responses after intestinal transplantation. Sequenced by immunoSEQ multiplex PCR; TCRdb stores in-frame clones only, minus some. The sample lists about 78,000 clones, more than 75% occurring once. The antigens of these receptors remain unknown. The material sequenced was unstimulated CD8+ T cells sorted from spleen or lymph node cells, taken before transplant. All receptors come from a human donor who was the organ donor for an intestinal transplant. Both conserved end residues are part of each CDR3. Fields, in order: CDR3 length, J gene, clone size, V gene, D gene, CDR3 protein, CDR3 DNA. D genes are given only for firm matches. Size is stated for part of the rows, as once, few or many counts, or as a class when the clone is expanded.

>20|TRBJ2-7|.|TRBV10-3|TRBD1
CAISLEPGQGAVIPLSEQYF
TGTGCCATCAGCTTAGAACCGGGACAGGGGGCTGTCATCCCCCTGTCCGAGCAGTACTTC
>14|TRBJ2-7|.|TRBV10-3|.
CAISETLLSNEQYF
TGTGCCATCAGTGAGACCCTGCTCTCTAACGAGCAGTACTTC
>17|TRBJ1-5|once|TRBV7-8|.
CASSLGPSEYSNQPQHF
TGTGCCAGCAGCCTGGGACCTTCTGAATATAGCAATCAGCCCCAGCATTTT
>17|TRBJ2-2|.|TRBV7-9|TRBD2
CASAGTSGVRNTGELFF
TGTGCCAGTGCCGGGACTAGCGGTGTACGGAACACCGGGGAGCTGTTTTTT
>16|TRBJ2-7|.|TRBV6-5|.
CASSYGHREGRYEQYF
TGTGCCAGCAGTTACGGACACAGGGAGGGTCGCTACGAGCAGTACTTC
>15|TRBJ1-2|.|TRBV6-5|.
CASSVGRLELNGYTF
TGTGCCAGCAGTGTGGGGAGACTGGAGCTTAATGGCTACACCTTC
>13|TRBJ1-1|once|TRBV5-4|.
CASSQGTGPEAFF
TGTGCCAGCAGCCAAGGAACAGGACCTGAAGCTTTCTTT
>20|TRBJ1-4|.|TRBV4-2|TRBD1
CASSPTPGQGDFTTNEKLFF
TGTGCCAGCAGCCCAACCCCGGGACAGGGGGATTTTACGACTAATGAAAAACTGTTTTTT
>16|TRBJ2-5|.|TRBV12-5|TRBD1
CASGLRLDRGQETQYF
TGTGCTAGTGGTCTCCGGCTAGACAGGGGCCAAGAGACCCAGTACTTC
>13|TRBJ2-3|few|TRBV10-3|.
CATLDVITDTQYF
TGTGCCACCCTGGATGTGATCACAGATACGCAGTATTTT
>14|TRBJ2-7|.|TRBV2|.
CASIGGALGYEQYF
TGTGCCAGCATAGGGGGGGCCCTCGGCTACGAGCAGTACTTC
>18|TRBJ2-7|.|TRBV27|.
CASIPNYTPGSMIYEQYF
TGTGCCAGCATTCCAAATTATACCCCAGGTTCGATGATATACGAGCAGTACTTC
>15|TRBJ1-2|.|TRBV5-5|.
CASSLSSTTNYGYTF
TGTGCCAGCAGCTTGTCCAGCACTACTAACTATGGCTACACCTTC
>16|TRBJ1-6|.|TRBV4-2|.
CASSDELTYYNSPLHF
TGTGCCAGCAGCGACGAACTCACATACTATAATTCACCCCTCCACTTT
>16|TRBJ2-5|.|TRBV14|.
CASSQDGVWRQETQYF
TGTGCCAGCAGCCAAGACGGTGTTTGGCGCCAAGAGACCCAGTACTTC
>16|TRBJ2-1|.|TRBV5-1|.
CASSSWTIGSYNEQFF
TGCGCCAGCAGCTCGTGGACTATCGGGTCCTACAATGAGCAGTTCTTC
>18|TRBJ1-5|.|TRBV19|.
CASSMGRFRSRRDQPQHF
TGTGCCAGTAGTATGGGTCGGTTTAGGAGTAGGAGGGATCAGCCCCAGCATTTT
>15|TRBJ1-2|.|TRBV28|TRBD1
CASSLLWTGVEGYTF
TGTGCCAGCAGTCTACTATGGACAGGGGTGGAGGGCTACACCTTC
>15|TRBJ2-1|.|TRBV10-1|TRBD1
CASSEFRDRDNEQFF
TGCGCCAGCAGTGAGTTCCGGGACAGGGACAATGAGCAGTTCTTC
>14|TRBJ2-7|.|TRBV4-1|.
CASSQVGPAYEQYF
TGCGCCAGCAGCCAAGTGGGGCCGGCCTACGAGCAGTACTTC
>12|TRBJ1-2|.|TRBV30|.
CAWIGPTYGYTF
TGTGCCTGGATCGGGCCGACCTATGGCTACACCTTC
>16|TRBJ1-6|.|TRBV27|TRBD1
CASTKTGVEHNSPLHF
TGTGCCAGCACCAAGACAGGGGTTGAGCATAATTCACCCCTCCACTTT
>13|TRBJ1-5|.|TRBV6-5|.
CASSYSIGQPQHF
TGTGCCAGCAGTTACTCGATCGGTCAGCCCCAGCATTTT
>15|TRBJ2-3|.|TRBV7-9|TRBD1
CASSSAGTAKGTQYF
TGTGCCAGCAGCTCTGCCGGGACAGCCAAAGGTACGCAGTATTTT
>16|TRBJ1-3|few|TRBV6-6|.
CASRIEGASSGNTIYF
TGTGCCAGCAGGATAGAAGGTGCCAGCTCTGGAAACACCATATATTTT
>14|TRBJ1-1|.|TRBV6-5|TRBD1
CASSYEGANTEAFF
TGTGCCAGCAGTTACGAGGGGGCGAACACTGAAGCTTTCTTT
>16|TRBJ2-1|.|TRBV5-6|TRBD1
CASSLGGGSRDNEQFF
TGTGCCAGCAGCTTGGGAGGGGGCTCGCGGGACAATGAGCAGTTCTTC
>16|TRBJ2-7|.|TRBV7-6|TRBD1
CASSGGTGSPSYEQYF
TGTGCCAGCAGCGGAGGGACAGGGTCCCCCTCCTACGAGCAGTACTTC
>16|TRBJ2-7|few|TRBV10-3|TRBD1
CAISELGTGKGYEQYF
TGTGCCATCAGTGAACTTGGGACAGGGAAGGGCTACGAGCAGTACTTC
>14|TRBJ2-7|.|TRBV6-6|.
CASSYGPEAYEQYF
TGTGCCAGCAGTTACGGACCGGAGGCCTACGAGCAGTACTTC
>14|TRBJ2-1|.|TRBV4-1|TRBD1
CASSQDPQGDEQFF
TGCGCCAGCAGCCAAGATCCCCAGGGGGATGAGCAGTTCTTC
>14|TRBJ1-2|.|TRBV6-5|.
CASSLGSDSGGYTF
TGTGCCAGCAGTCTAGGGAGTGACAGCGGGGGCTACACCTTC
>18|TRBJ1-1|.|TRBV5-1|.
CASSFRSPLDSSETEAFF
TGCGCCAGCAGCTTCCGAAGTCCCTTAGACAGTTCCGAAACTGAAGCTTTCTTT
>13|TRBJ1-1|.|TRBV6-6|.
CASSYWGRPEAFF
TGTGCCAGCAGTTACTGGGGGAGACCTGAAGCTTTCTTT
>14|TRBJ2-2|.|TRBV6-1|TRBD2
CASRGGVDTGELFF
TGTGCCAGCAGGGGGGGGGTCGACACCGGGGAGCTGTTTTTT
>16|TRBJ1-6|.|TRBV4-1|TRBD1
CASSQEDRGISSPLHF
TGCGCCAGCAGCCAAGAAGACAGGGGAATCAGTTCACCCCTCCACTTT
>15|TRBJ2-1|.|TRBV6-5|TRBD1
CASSSVQGAGNEQFF
TGTGCCAGCAGCTCCGTGCAGGGGGCGGGAAATGAGCAGTTCTTC
>13|TRBJ1-2|.|TRBV7-8|.
CASSSPGQRGYTF
TGTGCCAGCAGCTCGCCTGGACAGAGAGGCTACACCTTC
>16|TRBJ1-2|.|TRBV4-2|.
CASSQVAGGDNYGYTF
TGTGCCAGCAGCCAAGTCGCGGGGGGTGACAACTATGGCTACACCTTC
>13|TRBJ2-5|.|TRBV7-9|.
CASSLVRSETQYF
TGTGCCAGCAGCTTAGTCAGATCGGAGACCCAGTACTTC
>14|TRBJ2-2|.|TRBV9|.
CASSERSYTGELFF
TGTGCCAGCAGCGAAAGAAGCTACACCGGGGAGCTGTTTTTT
>16|TRBJ1-2|.|TRBV6-5|.
CASSYRWEEGGRSYTF
TGTGCCAGCAGTTACAGATGGGAAGAGGGGGGGCGGAGCTACACCTTC